This note documents a single TCR beta chain sequence. No antigen is known for it. This entry belongs to a study of cytomegalovirus exposure and HLA in healthy donors. Study-wide results and caveats: Later, an analysis showed that TCR beta chains associated with HLA were more clonally expanded than others that were equally common. A few V segments could not be told apart, such as TRBV6-2 and TRBV6-3, and were left out.

The PCR had 60 Vbeta and 13 Jbeta primers. Profiled with immunoSEQ multiplex PCR; TCRdb holds only in-frame clones, not every one. The repertoire holds fewer than 85,000 clones, with 78% as singletons. Participants comprised healthy donors of bone marrow. The CDR3 sequence is 14 residues long. Germline CDR1 MNHEY, CDR2 SVGAGI. V was shortened by 0 bases and J by 5 bases, with 8 bases between the two germline ends. The TCR was taken from a man younger than 30 in good health and CMV-seropositive. Specimen: PBMCs. This chain joins TRBV6-5 and TRBJ1-5; D not certain. CDR3 amino acids: CASSYSRGDQPQHF. The CDR3 DNA reads TGTGCCAGCAGTTACTCCCGGGGAGATCAGCCCCAGCATTTT.